This is a list of T cell receptor beta chains from one sample in a study of OX40 agonist ivuxolimab in advanced cancers. The table came from immunoSEQ multiplex PCR; TCRdb's copy has only in-frame clones and leaves some out. The table has roughly 90,000 clones, roughly 90% seen once. Sequenced here: CD4+ or CD8+ T cells sorted from blood, sampled in a trial of the OX40 agonist ivuxolimab. The receptors stem from an adult with an advanced solid tumor such as melanoma, head and neck, liver or kidney cancer. CDR3s include the opening cysteine and the closing phenylalanine or tryptophan. A D gene is named only where the DNA matches it firmly. Clone size appears in some rows only: once, few, many, or a class for an expanded clone.

>NA|TRBJ1-2|TRBV18|once
TGTGCCAGCTCACCAACGGGGCGGGATGGCTACACCTTC
CASSPTGRDGYTF
>NA|TRBJ2-1|TRBV21-1|NA
TGTGCCTTCTTCTCAGTACTGCATCACAATGAGCAGTTCTTC
CAFFSVLHHNEQFF
>TRBD1|TRBJ2-2|TRBV2|NA
TGTGCCAGCAGGGGAGCCACAGGGGCCCCCGGGGAGCTGTTTTTT
CASRGATGAPGELFF
>NA|TRBJ2-2|TRBV10-1|NA
TGCGCCAGCAGAGCCAGGGGGAACACCGGGGAGCTGTTTTTT
CASRARGNTGELFF
>NA|TRBJ1-5|TRBV27|few
TGTGCCAGCAGCCTCGGGGCAAATCAGCCCCAGCATTTT
CASSLGANQPQHF
>NA|TRBJ1-3|TRBV19|NA
TGTGCCAGTAGCCCCCGACGGGACACCATATATTTT
CASSPRRDTIYF
>NA|TRBJ2-2|TRBV7-9|NA
TGTGCCAGCAGCTTACAGGGGTTCACCGGGGAGCTGTTTTTT
CASSLQGFTGELFF
>NA|TRBJ2-3|TRBV11-3|NA
TGTGCCAGCAGCCCCTTTTCCACAGATACGCAGTATTTT
CASSPFSTDTQYF
>TRBD1|TRBJ1-1|TRBV9|NA
TGTGCCAGCAGCGTAGGATCTAGGGGGCACGGGACCACTGAAGCTTTCTTT
CASSVGSRGHGTTEAFF
>NA|TRBJ1-1|TRBV2|NA
TGTGCCATCACCGGGGGCACAGGGCTCACTGAAGCTTTCTTT
CAITGGTGLTEAFF
>TRBD2|TRBJ2-1|TRBV4-3|NA
TGCGCCAGCAGCCAAGCCGGGACTACCCCCGACAATGAGCAGTTCTTC
CASSQAGTTPDNEQFF
>TRBD2|TRBJ2-7|TRBV7-2|NA
TGTGCCAGCAGCTCGGCCCGACTAGCGGGAGGGCCCCGCGAGCAGTACTTC
CASSSARLAGGPREQYF
>TRBD1|TRBJ2-5|TRBV6-5|once
TGTGCCAGCAGTGGGACAGGGAGTAGTAGAGAGACCCAGTACTTC
CASSGTGSSRETQYF
>NA|TRBJ2-1|TRBV27|NA
TGTGCCAGCAGTTTATCGGGGGGGCCGTACAATGAGCAGTTCTTC
CASSLSGGPYNEQFF
>TRBD1|TRBJ1-5|TRBV18|NA
TGTGCCAGCTCCTCAGGGGACAGGGCCCCCTTGCCCCAGCATTTT
CASSSGDRAPLPQHF
>NA|TRBJ1-2|TRBV5-1|NA
TGCGCCAGCAGCTTGGTCCCAGGGGCACAGCCATATGGCTACACCTTC
CASSLVPGAQPYGYTF
>TRBD1|TRBJ1-2|TRBV6-5|once
TGTGCCAGCAGCTACGACAGGGAATATGGCTACACCTTC
CASSYDREYGYTF
>NA|TRBJ2-7|TRBV25-1|NA
TGTGCCAGCAGTGATCCGCGGACACAACCCGCCTACGAGCAGTACTTC
CASSDPRTQPAYEQYF
>NA|TRBJ1-5|TRBV6-1|NA
TGTGCCAGCAGCATGGAGAGTCTCAGCAATCAGCCCCAGCATTTT
CASSMESLSNQPQHF
>NA|TRBJ2-2|TRBV4-3|NA
TGCGCCAGCAGCCAAGAGACTAGAAGGAACACCGGGGAGCTGTTTTTT
CASSQETRRNTGELFF
>TRBD1|TRBJ1-5|TRBV27|NA
TGTGCCAGCAGACCCCAGACAGGGCACAATCAGCCCCAGCATTTT
CASRPQTGHNQPQHF
>TRBD2|TRBJ2-1|TRBV15|NA
TGTGCCACCAGCAGAAAAACTAGCGGGAGCAATGAGCAGTTCTTC
CATSRKTSGSNEQFF
>NA|TRBJ2-2|TRBV7-2|NA
TGTGCCAGCAGCTTAGCTGAAGCTACCGGGGAGCTGTTTTTT
CASSLAEATGELFF
>TRBD2|TRBJ2-1|TRBV15|NA
TGTGCCACCAGCATAGGGACTAGCGGGAGGGATTACAATGAGCAGTTCTTC
CATSIGTSGRDYNEQFF
>NA|TRBJ1-2|TRBV11-2|once
TGTGCCAGCAGCTTAATGGGTTCAGGGTATGGCTACACCTTC
CASSLMGSGYGYTF
>TRBD2|TRBJ2-5|TRBV2|NA
TGTGCCAGCTCAAGCGGGAACATTCGGGAGACCCAGTACTTC
CASSSGNIRETQYF
>TRBD2|TRBJ2-1|TRBV6-5|NA
TGTGCCAGCAGTTCCCCCAGGTCGCGGGAGGGACGTGAGCAGTTCTTC
CASSSPRSREGREQFF
>NA|TRBJ1-5|TRBV11-2|NA
TGTGCCAGCAGCTTTTTTAGGAAGAATCAGCCCCAGCATTTT
CASSFFRKNQPQHF
>TRBD2|TRBJ2-1|TRBV5-6|NA
TGTGCCAGCAGTTTGGGACTAGGAGGATACGAGCAGTTCTTC
CASSLGLGGYEQFF
>TRBD1|TRBJ1-5|TRBV6-6|NA
TGTGCCAGCAGCGGACAGGGAGGGGGGCAGCCCCAGCATTTT
CASSGQGGGQPQHF
>NA|TRBJ2-3|TRBV7-9|NA
TGTGCCAGCAGCCCCCCCACTAGCACAGATACGCAGTATTTT
CASSPPTSTDTQYF
>TRBD2|TRBJ2-7|TRBV10-2|NA
TGCGCCAGCAGGGGGGTCATACAGGGACTAGCGGCTAGCTATTTCTTC
CASRGVIQGLAASYFF
>TRBD1|TRBJ2-4|TRBV11-2|NA
TGTGCCAGCAGCTTAAGGGGGCAGGACAGGGGAAAAAACATTCAGTACTTC
CASSLRGQDRGKNIQYF
>NA|TRBJ2-5|TRBV7-3|NA
TGTGCCAGCAGCCCGTTGGGTTTAAGAGAGACCCAGTACTTC
CASSPLGLRETQYF
>NA|TRBJ2-1|TRBV4-3|NA
TGCGCCAGCAGCCAAGGTTCCCGACGGGGGCCCTCCTACAATGAGCAGTTCTTC
CASSQGSRRGPSYNEQFF
>TRBD2|TRBJ2-1|TRBV7-3|NA
TGTGCCAGCAGCCCGACTAGCGGGACCTACAATGAGCAGTTCTTC
CASSPTSGTYNEQFF
>NA|TRBJ1-1|TRBV4-2|NA
TGTGCCAGCAGCCTCGAAGCCCAAAACACTGAAGCTTTCTTT
CASSLEAQNTEAFF
>NA|TRBJ2-4|TRBV6-1|NA
TGTGCCAGCAGTGAAGCGCTTCTGAACATTCAGTACTTC
CASSEALLNIQYF
>NA|TRBJ1-2|TRBV30|NA
TGTGCCGAGAACAGGATACGTAACTATGGCTACACCTTC
CAENRIRNYGYTF
>TRBD1|TRBJ2-3|TRBV20-1|NA
TGCAGTGCTATCCGACAGGGGTCGCAGTATTTT
CSAIRQGSQYF
>TRBD2|TRBJ2-1|TRBV28|NA
TGTGCCAGCAGTCGGAGCGGGAGGGATGAGCAGTTCTTC
CASSRSGRDEQFF
>TRBD1|TRBJ2-1|TRBV7-6|NA
TGTGCCAGCAGCTTGGTGACAGGGGTTGGGGGCAATGAGCAGTTCTTC
CASSLVTGVGGNEQFF
>NA|TRBJ2-7|TRBV29-1|NA
TGCAGCGTTGAATCTCCTGGGATTTCGTACGAGCAGTACTTC
CSVESPGISYEQYF
>NA|TRBJ2-1|TRBV2|NA
TGTGCCAGCAGTGGGGGAGGCACCTACAATGAGCAGTTCTTC
CASSGGGTYNEQFF
>TRBD1|TRBJ1-2|TRBV18|NA
TGTGCCAGCTCACCTTCACGAGGGGGCGGCTACACCTTC
CASSPSRGGGYTF
>NA|TRBJ1-2|TRBV5-4|NA
TGTGCCAGCAGCTTGGCCCATGGGGACGGCTACACCTTC
CASSLAHGDGYTF
>NA|TRBJ2-1|TRBV10-3|NA
TGTGCCATTCAAGGGGCAGGGGCGAATGAGCAGTTCTTC
CAIQGAGANEQFF
>NA|TRBJ2-5|TRBV7-9|NA
TGTGCCAGCAGCTGGGCAGGATACCAAGAGACCCAGTACTTC
CASSWAGYQETQYF